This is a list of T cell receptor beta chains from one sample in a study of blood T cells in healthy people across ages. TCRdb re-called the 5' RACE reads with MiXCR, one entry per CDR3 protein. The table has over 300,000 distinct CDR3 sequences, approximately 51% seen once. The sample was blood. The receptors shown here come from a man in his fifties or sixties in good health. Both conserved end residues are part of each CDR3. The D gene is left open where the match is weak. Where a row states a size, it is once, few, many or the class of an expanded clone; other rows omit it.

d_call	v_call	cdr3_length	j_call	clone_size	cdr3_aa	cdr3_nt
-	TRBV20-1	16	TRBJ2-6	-	CSARPQASSGANVLTF	TGCAGTGCTAGACCTCAGGCGAGCTCTGGGGCCAACGTCCTGACTTTC
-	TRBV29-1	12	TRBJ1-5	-	CSAANRDQPQHF	TGCAGCGCCGCGAATCGGGATCAGCCCCAGCATTTT
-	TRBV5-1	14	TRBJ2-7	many	CASSSRGVPYEQYF	TGCGCCAGCAGCTCCAGGGGCGTCCCCTACGAGCAGTACTTC
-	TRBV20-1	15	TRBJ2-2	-	CSASIQVRNTGELFF	TGCAGTGCTAGCATACAGGTCCGGAACACCGGGGAGCTGTTTTTT
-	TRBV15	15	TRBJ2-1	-	CATSRRTGRDNEQFF	TGTGCCACCAGCAGACGGACAGGGAGGGACAATGAGCAGTTCTTC
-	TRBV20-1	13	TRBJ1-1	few	CSFSLGRGTEAFF	TGCAGTTTTTCCTTAGGGAGGGGGACTGAAGCTTTCTTT
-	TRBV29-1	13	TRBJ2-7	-	CSVDGQGTYEQYF	TGCAGCGTTGATGGCCAGGGCACCTACGAGCAGTACTTC
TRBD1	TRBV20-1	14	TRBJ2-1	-	CSASGTGLREEQFF	TGCAGTGCTAGTGGGACAGGGTTGAGGGAGGAGCAGTTCTTC
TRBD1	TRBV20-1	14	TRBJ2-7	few	CSARSRTGSGEQYF	TGCAGTGCTAGATCCCGGACAGGGTCGGGCGAGCAGTACTTC
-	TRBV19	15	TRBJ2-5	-	CASRDGGQPQETQYF	TGTGCCAGTAGAGACGGAGGGCAGCCCCAAGAGACCCAGTACTTC
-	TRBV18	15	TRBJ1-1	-	CASSPDRGTNTEAFF	TGTGCCAGCTCACCGGATCGGGGGACGAACACTGAAGCTTTCTTT
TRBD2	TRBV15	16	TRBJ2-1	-	CATTHRGGGSYNEQFF	TGTGCCACCACCCACCGAGGCGGGGGGTCCTACAATGAGCAGTTCTTC
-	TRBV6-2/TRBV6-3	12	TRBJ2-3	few	CASSYTSDTQYF	TGTGCCAGCAGTTATACGTCGGATACGCAGTATTTT
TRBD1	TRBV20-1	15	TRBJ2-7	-	CSASSRDRFLYEQYF	TGCAGTGCCAGTTCCCGGGACAGGTTCCTATACGAGCAGTACTTC
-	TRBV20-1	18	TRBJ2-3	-	CSARPRQGVSRIPDTQYF	TGCAGTGCTAGACCGCGGCAAGGCGTATCTCGGATCCCAGATACGCAGTATTTT
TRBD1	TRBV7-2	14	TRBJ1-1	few	CASSSAGGTSEAFF	TGTGCCAGCAGCTCTGCAGGGGGCACATCTGAAGCTTTCTTT
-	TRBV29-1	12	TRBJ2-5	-	CSVEPRHNEQYF	TGCAGCGTTGAACCCAGACACAATGAGCAGTACTTC
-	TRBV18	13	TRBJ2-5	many	CASSPGQGETQYF	TGTGCCAGCTCACCGGGCCAGGGAGAGACCCAGTACTTC
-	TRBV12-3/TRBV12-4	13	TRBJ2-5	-	CASGPRPVETQYF	TGTGCCAGCGGTCCCCGCCCCGTAGAGACCCAGTACTTC
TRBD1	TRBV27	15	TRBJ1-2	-	CASRAGQGAGYGYTF	TGTGCCAGCAGAGCGGGACAGGGGGCGGGCTATGGCTACACCTTC
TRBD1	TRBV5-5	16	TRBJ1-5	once	CASSSHGQAFNQPQHF	TGTGCCAGCAGCTCTCATGGACAGGCCTTCAATCAGCCCCAGCATTTT
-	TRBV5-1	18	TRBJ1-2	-	CASSPGGSSGAPIRGYTF	TGCGCCAGCAGCCCGGGTGGGTCCTCCGGGGCTCCTATTCGAGGCTACACCTTC
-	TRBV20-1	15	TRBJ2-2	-	CSASTVLKNTGELFF	TGCAGTGCTAGTACAGTACTGAAGAACACCGGGGAGCTGTTTTTT
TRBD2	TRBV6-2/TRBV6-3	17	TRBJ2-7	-	CASSYSTSGRPSYEQYF	TGTGCCAGTAGTTACTCGACTAGCGGGAGGCCCTCCTACGAGCAGTACTTC
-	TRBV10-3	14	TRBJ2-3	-	CAIRGGTGTDTQYF	TGTGCCATCAGGGGCGGGACCGGCACAGATACGCAGTATTTT
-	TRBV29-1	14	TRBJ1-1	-	CSVGTGRGNTEAFF	TGCAGCGTTGGGACGGGCCGGGGGAATACTGAAGCTTTCTTT
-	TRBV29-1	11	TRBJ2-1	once	CSVGPLSEQFF	TGCAGCGTTGGTCCCCTAAGTGAGCAGTTCTTC
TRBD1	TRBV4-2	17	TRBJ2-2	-	CASSRRQGGANTGELFF	TGTGCCAGCAGCCGCCGACAGGGTGGCGCGAACACCGGGGAGCTGTTTTTT
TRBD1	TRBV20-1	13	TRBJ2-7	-	CSAPGQGIDEQYF	TGCAGTGCCCCGGGACAGGGAATCGACGAGCAGTACTTC
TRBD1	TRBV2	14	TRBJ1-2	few	CASSGDSDNYGYTF	TGTGCCAGCAGCGGGGACAGCGATAACTATGGCTACACCTTC
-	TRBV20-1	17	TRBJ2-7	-	CSARVPPLRGALYEQYF	TGCAGTGCTAGAGTTCCACCGCTAAGGGGGGCCCTCTACGAGCAGTACTTC
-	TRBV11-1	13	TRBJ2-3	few	CASSVAIRDTQYF	TGTGCCAGCAGCGTAGCTATCCGGGATACGCAGTATTTT
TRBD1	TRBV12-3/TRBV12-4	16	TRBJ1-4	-	CASTLTGAGGAEKLFF	TGTGCCAGCACCCTGACAGGGGCAGGGGGGGCCGAAAAACTGTTTTTT